The T cell receptor beta chain described here comes from a study of T cells after yellow fever vaccination. Study-level results: Though it reached lower strength, the secondary response hit its peak faster, day 5 versus 15.

This clonotype appeared many times. One entry per CDR3 protein, called by TCRdb with MiXCR from the 5' RACE reads. The repertoire holds tens of thousands of distinct CDR3 sequences, 3.4% seen once, with around 0.98% in the top ten. Germline V lookup: CDR1 SGHRS, CDR2 YFSETQ. CDR3 length: 14 residues. With 0 bases removed from V and 5 bases from J, the gap between germline ends came to 10 bases. The clonotype comes from a young man who received the YFV17D yellow fever vaccine. The input for sequencing was PBMCs, either bulk or a sorted T-cell subset (CD4+, CD8+, memory, or dextramer-sorted; not recorded which), taken roughly 46 days after the first yellow fever vaccination. The chain employs TRBV5-1 and TRBJ2-3, with D possibly matching TRBD1 (6 bases). CDR3 coding DNA: TGCGCCAGCAGCTTGGCGGCAGGGGAAGATACGCAGTATTTT. It is translated as CASSLAAGEDTQYF.